This T cell receptor (beta chain) was profiled in a study of OX40 agonist ivuxolimab in advanced cancers. With respect to the entire study: The costimulatory receptor OX40 (CD134) was targeted by ivuxolimab, a fully human IgG2 agonistic monoclonal antibody. Intravenous ivuxolimab was administered to patients every 2 weeks at six dose levels: 0.01, 0.1, 0.3, 1.5, 3 and 10 mg/kg. Of the approximately 54 dose-escalation patients, hepatocellular carcinoma was present in 19, melanoma in roughly 15, renal cell carcinoma in 9 and head and neck cancer in 9. A male proportion of 82.7% and a mean age of roughly 58 years, ranging from about 23 to 90, were recorded for the dose-escalation cohort. Patients were allowed to have had prior anti-PD-1, anti-PD-L1 or anti-CTLA-4 therapy, and 30% to 40% of the dose-escalation patients had previously received checkpoint inhibitors. Partial responses occurred in three dose-escalation patients, of whom one had hepatocellular carcinoma and two had cutaneous melanoma. Peripheral TCRbeta sequencing was intended to test whether TCR sequence diversity was altered and clonal T-cell expansion was caused by ivuxolimab. The monotherapy dose-escalation portion (N of about 50 patients) of the phase I ivuxolimab trial is reported in the paper.

Results the study describes overall, beyond this receptor: Low levels of normalized T-cell clonal expansion were also seen in some nonresponding patients. The antigen specificity of the peripheral T cells that underwent clonal expansion was not determined. On average, CD8+ T cells showed more expanded clones than CD4+ T cells after ivuxolimab. At doses of 0.1 to 3.0 mg/kg, clonal expansion of both CD4+ and CD8+ blood T cells was observed from baseline to week 6. Partial responders in the 0.1-3.0 mg/kg groups had among the lowest normalized peripheral clonal expansion, especially among CD8+ T cells.

To sequence the TCRbeta CDR3 region, genomic DNA was isolated from the sorted cells. The immunoSEQ Assay was used for sequencing of TCRbeta CDR3 regions. TCRdb obtained this table from immuneACCESS and retained in-frame rearrangements with V and J assigned. These tables miss some clones; where compared with another copy, unresolved V genes account for less than half of the shortfall, and the remainder is unexplained. The sample table lists under 150,000 clones, approximately 90% of them with a count of one. Jointly, the top ten make up about 1% of the sample. The CDR3 starts with the cysteine, ends with the phenylalanine, and has 16 residues. Just the 48-base CDR3 DNA is kept, in frame starting at base 1. For CDR1 and CDR2, the germline V gene lists SGHVS and FNYEAQ. Trimming removed 0 bases from V and 1 base from J, leaving 10 bases between the germline ends. As for this clone: Its recognized antigen is unknown. Within one base of it there is no much larger clone, and no base qualities were kept.

The trial excluded patients who had a history of autoimmune disease or who were on systemic immunosuppression. Peripheral blood for TCR sequencing was collected from all dose cohorts at baseline, on cycle 4 day 1, and on cycle 7 day 1. Samples came from an open-label, multicenter, first-in-human phase I dose-escalation trial of ivuxolimab. Adults with locally advanced or metastatic head and neck squamous cell, hepatocellular, melanoma or renal cell carcinoma were enrolled in the trial. Before TCR sequencing, CD4+ T cells and CD8+ T cells from peripheral blood were sorted into separate populations. The sample was CD4+ or CD8+ T cells sorted from blood, taken in a trial of the OX40 agonist ivuxolimab. The clonotype was recovered from an adult with an advanced solid tumor such as melanoma, head and neck, liver or kidney cancer. The rearrangement joined TRBV7-6 to TRBJ1-3; D gene: possibly TRBD1, on 5 matching bases. The CDR3 protein is CASSLATTASGNTIYF. The DNA sequence is as follows: TGTGCCAGCAGCTTAGCAACGACAGCATCTGGAAACACCATATATTTT.